These T cell receptor beta chains were read from a single sample in a study of OX40 agonist ivuxolimab in advanced cancers. Generated by immunoSEQ multiplex PCR, the TCRdb table keeps only in-frame clones and is missing some. Among some 100,000 clones listed, around 89% were seen once. The sample consisted of CD4+ or CD8+ T cells sorted from blood, taken in a trial of the OX40 agonist ivuxolimab. These receptor sequences come from an adult with an advanced solid tumor such as melanoma, head and neck, liver or kidney cancer. CDR3s leave out the opening cysteine and the closing phenylalanine or tryptophan.

>TRBV7-9|TRBJ1-2
ASSPGDSQNYGYT
>TRBV7-9|TRBJ1-5
ASSSTGVNQPQH
>TRBV19|TRBJ2-5
ASSIAETQY
>TRBV7-2|TRBJ1-1
ASSFLLEAF
>TRBV27|TRBJ1-6
ASSLRGDNSPLH
>TRBV27|TRBJ2-1
ASRSWLATSKQF
>TRBV5-6|TRBJ2-1
ASSFNRRHNEQF
>TRBV5-8|TRBJ2-1
ASSFLGGPGNEQF
>TRBV15|TRBJ2-7
ATSREAGTGHYEQY
>TRBV4-1|TRBJ2-2
ASSPHVAGGPTGELF
>TRBV7-8|TRBJ2-7
ASSLTPASGNEQY
>TRBV6-1|TRBJ1-4
ASSAIRAIWGKLF
>TRBV11-1|TRBJ2-7
ASSFRTNVGYEQY
>TRBV5-4|TRBJ2-3
ASSLGGSTGTDTQY
>TRBV30|TRBJ2-7
AWRTSGTYEQY
>TRBV2|TRBJ1-1
ASRDSSLSEAF
>TRBV6-1|TRBJ1-2
ASSANRQGAAGYT
>TRBV27|TRBJ2-3
ASSFLGRVEY
>TRBV19|TRBJ2-6
ASSIDRARISGANVLT
>TRBV2|TRBJ1-3
ASGEGAFSGNTIY
>TRBV7-8|TRBJ1-5
ASSLEFGGKSNQPQH
>TRBV2|TRBJ2-3
ASTFTDTQY
>TRBV19|TRBJ2-7
ASSRGPYEQY
>TRBV7-9|TRBJ1-2
ASSQGPGYGYT
>TRBV6-1|TRBJ2-6
ASSRDSGANVLT
>TRBV10-1|TRBJ2-3
ASSQDERGTDTQY
>TRBV7-9|TRBJ2-7
ASSLDARDEQY
>TRBV5-1|TRBJ1-3
ASSLGQGGSGNTIY
>TRBV10-1|TRBJ1-5
ASSESRNQPQH
>TRBV19|TRBJ2-3
ASSIAQEGLTDTQY
>TRBV18|TRBJ1-2
ASSQQGVGYGYT
>TRBV6-1|TRBJ2-1
ASRKVAYNEQF
>TRBV19|TRBJ2-1
ASSTRDSASYNEQF
>TRBV5-1|TRBJ2-5
ASSLAGGQGQETQY
>TRBV29-1|TRBJ2-5
SVSQGYQETQY
>TRBV27|TRBJ2-2
ASRPPGQGRNTGELF
>TRBV7-2|TRBJ2-1
ASSPRLPPRLMQF
>TRBV10-2|TRBJ1-2
ASSEDGQASGGYT
>TRBV5-1|TRBJ1-4
ASSPKIGGDEKLF
>TRBV5-1|TRBJ1-1
ASSLAHLGQGAF
>TRBV5-1|TRBJ2-3
ASSLGHSTDTQY
>TRBV19|TRBJ1-2
ASSMGQDLYGYT
>TRBV6-1|TRBJ2-2
ASSVGQSGAGELF
>TRBV7-8|TRBJ2-5
ASSLPPETQY
>TRBV7-2|TRBJ2-7
ASSFSGARTYEQY
>TRBV7-2|TRBJ2-1
ASSLGLGAGENEQF
>TRBV9|TRBJ2-2
ARPAGTSGGADTGELF
>TRBV7-8|TRBJ2-7
ASSRGLLTSYEQY
>TRBV5-1|TRBJ2-1
ASRGGLYNEQF
>TRBV30|TRBJ2-2
AWRDRFFRSNTGELF
>TRBV5-1|TRBJ1-6
ASSTGQYNSPLH
>TRBV18|TRBJ2-7
ASSPGHGSQFSYEQY